Listed below are T cell receptor beta chains from one sample, sequenced in a study of T cell changes during pregnancy in multiple sclerosis. Profiled with immunoSEQ multiplex PCR; TCRdb holds only in-frame clones, not every one. The sample lists around 70,000 clones, just under 95% occurring once. Here the sequenced sample was peripheral blood, taken in the second trimester of pregnancy. The receptors here all came from a female donor with multiple sclerosis, enrolled in a pregnancy study. Both conserved end residues are part of each CDR3. The D gene is left open where the match is weak. Expanded clones are given a class, and other clones once, few, many or no size at all.

J gene | clone size | D gene | V gene | CDR3 DNA | CDR3 protein
TRBJ2-5 | . | . | TRBV11-3 | TGTGCCAGCAGCCTAGTCTCAGAGACCCAGTACTTC | CASSLVSETQYF
TRBJ1-1 | . | . | TRBV5-1 | TGCGCCAGCAGCTCCAATTGGGGGCAGAGCACTGAAGCTTTCTTT | CASSSNWGQSTEAFF
TRBJ1-5 | . | . | TRBV30 | TGTGCCTGGAGTGGGAGCAGGGCCAATCAGCCCCAGCATTTT | CAWSGSRANQPQHF
TRBJ2-2 | . | TRBD1 | TRBV6-5 | TGTGCCAGCAGTAACACAGGGGGCACCGGGGAGCTGTTTTTT | CASSNTGGTGELFF
TRBJ1-2 | . | . | TRBV6-1 | TGTGCCACCTCCCCGGACAGAAACTATGGCTACACCTTC | CATSPDRNYGYTF
TRBJ2-7 | . | . | TRBV10-1 | TGCGCCAGCAGTGAGTCAGGGGCTGGGGAGCAGTACTTC | CASSESGAGEQYF
TRBJ1-1 | . | TRBD1 | TRBV7-8 | TGTGCCAGCAGCTTCAAGGGTAGACAGGGTTTTGGTCCTATCAACACTGAAGCTTTCTTT | CASSFKGRQGFGPINTEAFF
TRBJ2-3 | . | TRBD2 | TRBV27 | TGTGCCAGCAGTTCCCCCCAGCGGGGAGACACAGATACGCAGTATTTT | CASSSPQRGDTDTQYF
TRBJ1-1 | . | . | TRBV29-1 | TGCAGCGTTGATCCAGGGAACACTGAAGCTTTCTTT | CSVDPGNTEAFF
TRBJ2-4 | . | TRBD2 | TRBV9 | TGTGCCAGCAGCGTAGGTGGGGCGGGGGTAGCCAAAAACATTCAGTACTTC | CASSVGGAGVAKNIQYF
TRBJ2-3 | . | TRBD2 | TRBV6-4 | TGTGCCAGCAGTGACTCTAGCGGGGGGGCCGATACGCAGTATTTT | CASSDSSGGADTQYF
TRBJ2-5 | . | TRBD2 | TRBV11-2 | TGTGCCAGCAGCTTAGAACTAGCGGGAGTTCAGGAGACCCAGTACTTC | CASSLELAGVQETQYF
TRBJ1-2 | . | TRBD1 | TRBV7-9 | TGTGCCAGCAGCTCTTCTAGCACAGGGGCCTATGGCTACACCTTC | CASSSSSTGAYGYTF
TRBJ1-1 | once | . | TRBV4-1 | TGCGCCAGCAGCCAAGTTCTCGGGGGGCGGGACACTGAAGCTTTCTTT | CASSQVLGGRDTEAFF
TRBJ2-1 | once | TRBD2 | TRBV18 | TGTGCCAGCTCGGGACTAGCGGGGGGTAGCTCCTACAATGAGCAGTTCTTC | CASSGLAGGSSYNEQFF
TRBJ2-7 | . | . | TRBV29-1 | TGCAGCGTTCAGAGCGGGTCGGTGGGGGAGCAGTACTTC | CSVQSGSVGEQYF
TRBJ1-6 | . | TRBD1 | TRBV28 | TGTGCCAGCAGGGCGACAGGGGGCAATTCACCCCTCCACTTT | CASRATGGNSPLHF
TRBJ2-3 | . | TRBD1 | TRBV28 | TGTGCCAGCAGTTTATCCCCAGGGGGCCCCACAGATACGCAGTATTTT | CASSLSPGGPTDTQYF
TRBJ2-1 | . | TRBD2 | TRBV23-1 | TGCGCCAGCAGTCAGGATACTAGCGGAAAGTCCTACAATGAGCAGTTCTTC | CASSQDTSGKSYNEQFF
TRBJ2-1 | . | . | TRBV2 | TGTGCCAGCAGTGTCTCCGGGTGGAGGAATGAGCAGTTCTTC | CASSVSGWRNEQFF
TRBJ1-2 | . | . | TRBV6-1 | TGTGCCAGCAGTGAAGACAGGGTAGCCTATGGCTACACCTTC | CASSEDRVAYGYTF
TRBJ2-1 | . | . | TRBV5-1 | TGCGCCAGCAGTGGAGGGGACCCCTACAATGAGCAGTTCTTC | CASSGGDPYNEQFF
TRBJ2-7 | . | TRBD2 | TRBV29-1 | TGCAGCGTTGATTTAGCGGGAGGCTACGAGCAGTACTTC | CSVDLAGGYEQYF
TRBJ1-2 | . | . | TRBV10-3 | TGTGCCATCAGTGACGGGCAGGGTGCCGGCTACACCTTC | CAISDGQGAGYTF
TRBJ2-5 | . | . | TRBV2 | TGTGCCAGCAGTGAAGTCGGGGTAAACCAAGAGACCCAGTACTTC | CASSEVGVNQETQYF
TRBJ1-1 | . | TRBD1 | TRBV5-4 | TGTGCCAGCAGCTTGGGGCTCCGCACAGGGGCGAAGCCCTACACTGAAGCTTTCTTT | CASSLGLRTGAKPYTEAFF